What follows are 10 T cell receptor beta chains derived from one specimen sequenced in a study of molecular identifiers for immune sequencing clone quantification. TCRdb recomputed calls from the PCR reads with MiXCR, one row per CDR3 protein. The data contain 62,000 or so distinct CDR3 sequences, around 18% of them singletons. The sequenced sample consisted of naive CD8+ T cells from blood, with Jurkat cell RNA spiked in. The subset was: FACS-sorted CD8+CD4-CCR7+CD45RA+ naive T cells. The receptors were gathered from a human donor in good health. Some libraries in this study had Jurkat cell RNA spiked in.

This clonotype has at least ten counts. The CDR3 DNA follows: TGTGCCAGCAGCTTAGCTGCGGGACTAGAATACAATGAGCAGTTCTTC. Translating gives CASSLAAGLEYNEQFF. The chain uses TRBV7-9 and TRBJ2-1, with 8 bases that match TRBD2. Germline values: CDR1 SEHNR, CDR2 FQNEAQ (reference sequence). After removal of 0 bases from V and 4 bases from J, the junction contained 5 bases not matched to a gene. The CDR3 length is 16 residues. The full variable domain, rest sourced from reference TRBV7-9 and TRBJ2-1, is DTGVSQNPRHKITKRGQNVTFRCDPISEHNRLYWYRQTLGQGPEFLTYFQNEAQLEKSRLLSDRFSAERPKGSFSTLEIQRTEQGDSAMYLCASSLAAGLEYNEQFFGPGTRLTVL.

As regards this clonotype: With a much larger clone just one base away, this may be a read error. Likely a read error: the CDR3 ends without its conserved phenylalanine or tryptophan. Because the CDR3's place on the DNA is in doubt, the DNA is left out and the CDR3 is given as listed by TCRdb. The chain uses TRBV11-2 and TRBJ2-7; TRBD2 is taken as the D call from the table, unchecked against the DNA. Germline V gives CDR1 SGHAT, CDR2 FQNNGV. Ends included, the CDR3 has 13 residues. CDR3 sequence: CASSHGGAEVPRL.

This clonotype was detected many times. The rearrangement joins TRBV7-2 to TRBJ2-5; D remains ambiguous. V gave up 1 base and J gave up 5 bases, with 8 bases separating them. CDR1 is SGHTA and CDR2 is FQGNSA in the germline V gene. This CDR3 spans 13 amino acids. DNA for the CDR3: TGTGCCAGCAGCTTAGAGGAGTGGGAGACCCAGTACTTC. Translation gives CASSLEEWETQYF.

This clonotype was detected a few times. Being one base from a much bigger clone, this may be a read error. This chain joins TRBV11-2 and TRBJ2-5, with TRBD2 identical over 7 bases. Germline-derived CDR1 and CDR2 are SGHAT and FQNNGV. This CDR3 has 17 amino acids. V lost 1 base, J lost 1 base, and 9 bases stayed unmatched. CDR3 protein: CASSLVLGGGLQETQYF. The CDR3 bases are TGTGCCAGCAGCTTAGTTCTTGGCGGGGGACTCCAAGAGACCCAGTACTTC.

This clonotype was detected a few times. This chain's CDR3 is CASSAIQAVGAGYEAFF. The CDR3 DNA is TGTGCCAGCAGTGCAATCCAAGCAGTTGGCGCCGGGTATGAAGCTTTCTTT. V and J are TRBV27 and TRBJ1-1; no clear D gene. Trimming took off 5 bases at V and 7 bases at J, with 26 bases between the two ends. This CDR3 is 17 amino acids long. From germline, CDR1 is MNHEY and CDR2 SMNVEV (reference sequence).

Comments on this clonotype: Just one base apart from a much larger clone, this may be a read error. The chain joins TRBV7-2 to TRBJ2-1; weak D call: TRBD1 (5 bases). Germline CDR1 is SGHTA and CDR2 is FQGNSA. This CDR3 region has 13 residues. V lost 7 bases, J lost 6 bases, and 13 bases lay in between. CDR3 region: CASKHIRGNEQFF. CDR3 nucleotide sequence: TGTGCCAGCAAACACATAAGGGGCAATGAGCAGTTCTTC.

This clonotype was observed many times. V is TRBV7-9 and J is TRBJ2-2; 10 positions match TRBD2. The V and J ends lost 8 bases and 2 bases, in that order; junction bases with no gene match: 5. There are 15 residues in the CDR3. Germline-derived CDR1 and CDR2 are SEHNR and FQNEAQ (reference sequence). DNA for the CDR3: TGTGCCAGCGAACTAGCGGGACGAAACACCGGGGAGCTGTTTTTT. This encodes CASELAGRNTGELFF.

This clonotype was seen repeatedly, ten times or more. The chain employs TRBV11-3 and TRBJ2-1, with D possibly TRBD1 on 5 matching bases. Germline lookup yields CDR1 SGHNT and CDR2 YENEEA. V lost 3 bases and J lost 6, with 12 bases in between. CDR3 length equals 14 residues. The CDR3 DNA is TGTGCCAGCAGCTTTGCAGGGAATGGCAATGAGCAGTTCTTC. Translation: CASSFAGNGNEQFF.

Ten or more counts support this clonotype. The CDR3 loop reads CASSPSGATEAFF. As DNA, the CDR3 is TGTGCCAGCTCACCATCCGGGGCCACTGAAGCTTTCTTT. The chain links TRBV18 to TRBJ1-1; a possible D gene is TRBD1 (5 bases). The V gene's germline CDR1 is KGHSH and CDR2 LQKENI. V lost 2 bases to trimming and J lost 4 bases, with 8 bases between them. This CDR3 region has 13 residues.

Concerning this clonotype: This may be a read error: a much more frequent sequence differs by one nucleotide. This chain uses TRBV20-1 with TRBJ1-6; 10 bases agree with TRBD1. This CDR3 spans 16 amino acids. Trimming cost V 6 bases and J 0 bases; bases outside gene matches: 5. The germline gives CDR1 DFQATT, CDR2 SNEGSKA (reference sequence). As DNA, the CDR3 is TGCAGTGCCCGGCGGGACAGGGGCTCCTATAATTCACCCCTCCACTTT. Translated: CSARRDRGSYNSPLHF.